This TCR beta chain emerged from a study of post-analysis software for immune sequencing data (dated by TCRdb to the mid-2010s). Background for the entire study: Recorded disease courses included relapsing-remitting, secondary progressive and progressive-relapsing multiple sclerosis, with some patients lacking subtype annotation. The multiple sclerosis patient repertoires were compared with approximately 11 previously published healthy control repertoires from donors aged 6 to 25 years. A subset of samples was prepared in parallel using single-end sample barcoding, then pooled and co-amplified after Illumina adapter ligation. The study at large found these results: Direct clustering with F measure showed strong co-clustering of samples prepared in the same batch, prompting a batch-effect correction. The control group was slightly older than the multiple sclerosis patient group. Compared with controls, multiple sclerosis patients had significantly lower normalized Chao1 diversity, a finding suggesting substantial peripheral T-cell clonal expansion. Four to six TRBV segments, including TRBV5-6, TRBV5-1 and TRBV20-1, were significantly more frequent in patients than controls.

To demonstrate the VDJtools post-analysis software, TCR beta repertoires were profiled from the peripheral blood of over ten young patients with multiple sclerosis. The multiple sclerosis patients were children and adolescents between roughly 6 and 16 years of age. Library generation was performed with PCR. Sequencing relied on an Illumina HiSeq 2500. To reduce PCR and sequencing biases, unique molecular identifiers were built into the TCR beta cDNA libraries. Roughly 0.5 million cDNA molecules were obtained per 1 to 10 million input T cells, so each molecule approximated one T cell. Patient libraries were prepared and sequenced with the same protocol used for the earlier healthy control dataset. Within a given batch, samples were prepared together, multiplexed and sequenced on the same HiSeq lane. The authors' analysis ran thus. MIGEC handled the raw barcoded reads, throwing out single-read molecular identifier groups before consensus assembly and CDR3 extraction. Clonotype tables were post-analysed with VDJtools, and diversity was normalized by down-sampling all datasets to the smallest sample size. To correct batch-related cross-sample contamination, repertoire overlap clustering matched CDR3 amino acid sequences but not nucleotide sequences. TCRdb handled the public reads itself, with Q25 trimming in fastp and clone calling in MiXCR, and kept productive beta chains. Each entry is one CDR3 protein sequence, shown with its most common DNA and genes. These V and J calls derive from TCRdb rather than the authors' analysis. The sample table lists approximately 460,000 distinct CDR3 sequences, under 55% of them with a count of one. Clones ranked in the top ten supply about 12% of the sample.

To note about this clonotype: The antigen it recognizes is unknown. Base qualities are not at hand, and no much larger clone is one base apart.

The CDR3 numbers 14 residues from cysteine through phenylalanine. This entry keeps only the CDR3 DNA: 42 bases, framed from base 1. Sequences DFQATT (CDR1) and SNEGSKA (CDR2) are obtained from the germline V gene (reference sequence). The TCR was taken from a girl between 5 and 17 years old with multiple sclerosis. The rearrangement joined TRBV20-1 to TRBJ2-7; the D call could be TRBD1 or TRBD2, with each sharing 5 bases. The J call is uncertain, as TRBJ2-5 better fits the DNA end. The specimen sequenced was blood. The CDR3 amino acid sequence is: CSARDGGPGETQYF. The sequenced DNA: TGCAGTGCTAGGGATGGGGGTCCCGGGGAGACCCAGTACTTC.